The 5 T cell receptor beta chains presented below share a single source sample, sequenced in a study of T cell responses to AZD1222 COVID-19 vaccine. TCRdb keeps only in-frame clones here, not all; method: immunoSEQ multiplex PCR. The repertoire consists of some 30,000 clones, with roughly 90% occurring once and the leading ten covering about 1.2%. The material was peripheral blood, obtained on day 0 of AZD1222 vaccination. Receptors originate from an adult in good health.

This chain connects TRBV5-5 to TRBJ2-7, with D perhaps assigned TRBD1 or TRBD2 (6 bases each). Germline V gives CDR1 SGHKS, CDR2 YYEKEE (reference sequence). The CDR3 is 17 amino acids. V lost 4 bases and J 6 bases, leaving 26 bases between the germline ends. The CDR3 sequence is CASSPRSIRQDGGEQYF. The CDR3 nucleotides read TGTGCCAGCAGCCCCCGGTCCATCCGACAGGACGGGGGCGAGCAGTACTTC. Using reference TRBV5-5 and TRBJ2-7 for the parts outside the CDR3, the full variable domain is DAGVTQSPTHLIKTRGQQVTLRCSPISGHKSVSWYQQVLGQGPQFIFQYYEKEERGRGNFPDRFSARQFPNYSSELNVNALLLGDSALYLCASSPRSIRQDGGEQYFGPGTRLTVT.

CDR3 in amino acids: CASSPQGVNTEAFF. The DNA of the CDR3 is TGTGCCAGCAGTCCACAGGGGGTAAACACTGAAGCTTTCTTT. The chain combines TRBV2 with TRBJ1-1, with 8 bases matching TRBD1. With V trimmed by 5 bases and J by 2 bases, 4 bases remained unmatched. CDR3 length equals 14 residues. Germline values: CDR1 SNHLY, CDR2 FYNNEI.

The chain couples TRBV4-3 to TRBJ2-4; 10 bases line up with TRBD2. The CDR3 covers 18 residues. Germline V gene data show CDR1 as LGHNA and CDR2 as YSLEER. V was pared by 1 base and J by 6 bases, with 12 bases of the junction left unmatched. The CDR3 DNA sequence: TGCGCCAGCAGCCAAGCAGTTCCTAGCGGGAGCGGGGGAAACATTCAGTACTTC. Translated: CASSQAVPSGSGGNIQYF.

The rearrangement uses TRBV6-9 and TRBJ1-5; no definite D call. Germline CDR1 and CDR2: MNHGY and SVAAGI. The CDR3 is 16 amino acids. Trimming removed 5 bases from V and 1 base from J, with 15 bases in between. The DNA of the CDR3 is TGTGCCAGCAGTGGGCAGCAAAATGGGAGCAATCAGCCCCAGCATTTT. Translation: CASSGQQNGSNQPQHF.

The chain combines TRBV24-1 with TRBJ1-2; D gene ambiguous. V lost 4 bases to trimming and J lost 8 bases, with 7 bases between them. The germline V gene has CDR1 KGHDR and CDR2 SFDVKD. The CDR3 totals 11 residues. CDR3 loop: CATSESEGYTF. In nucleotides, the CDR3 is TGTGCCACCAGTGAATCGGAGGGCTACACCTTC.